This T cell receptor beta chain was documented in a study of Ad26.COV2.S vaccination and SARS-CoV-2 variants. Study observations and caveats: Similar non-spike TCR breadth was seen in vaccine and placebo recipients.

The CDR3 contains 15 residues. V shed 3 bases, J shed 0 bases, and the junction held 5 bases outside the gene matches. The germline V gene encodes CDR1 MNHNS and CDR2 SASEGT. With respect to this clone: The antigen remains unidentified.

Stated treatment: some 20 received Ad26.COV2.S at low or high dose, single or two shots; about 5 received placebo; per-sample allocation not given. Sampling was performed 63 days after the first vaccine or placebo injection. Produced via immunoSEQ multiplex PCR; TCRdb's table is partial and in-frame only. The data show fewer than 500,000 clones, roughly nine tenths seen once. This TCR was sampled from a person aged 18 to 65 who received the Ad26.COV2.S COVID-19 vaccine or a placebo. The specimen was peripheral blood, collected in a trial of Ad26.COV2.S vaccine versus placebo. The chain recombines TRBV6-1 with TRBJ2-7, with 7 bases matching TRBD1. This CDR3 reads CASSEWTGGSYEQYV. The CDR3 DNA sequence: TGTGCCAGCAGTGAGTGGACAGGCGGCTCCTACGAGCAGTACGTC.